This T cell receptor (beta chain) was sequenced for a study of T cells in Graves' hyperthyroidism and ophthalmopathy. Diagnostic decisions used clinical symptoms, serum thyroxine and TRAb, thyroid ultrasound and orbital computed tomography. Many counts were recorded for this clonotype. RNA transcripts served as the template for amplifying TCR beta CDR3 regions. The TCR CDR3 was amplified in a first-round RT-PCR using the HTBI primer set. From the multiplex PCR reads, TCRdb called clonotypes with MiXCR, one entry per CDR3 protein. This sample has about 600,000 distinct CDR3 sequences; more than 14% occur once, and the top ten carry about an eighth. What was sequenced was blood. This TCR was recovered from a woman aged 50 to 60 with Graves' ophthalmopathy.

The CDR3 DNA reads TGTGCCAGCAGCTATGCGTCTCGCGGGAGGGGATTGTCCGACGAGCAGTACTTC. Protein sequence: CASSYASRGRGLSDEQYF. The chain has TRBV6-2 or TRBV6-3 and TRBJ2-7, with TRBD2 matching 9 bases. Germline lookup yields CDR1 MNHEY and CDR2 SVGEGT. The CDR3 is 18 amino acids. The V segment lost 6 bases and the J segment 5 bases; nucleotides outside the gene matches: 20.